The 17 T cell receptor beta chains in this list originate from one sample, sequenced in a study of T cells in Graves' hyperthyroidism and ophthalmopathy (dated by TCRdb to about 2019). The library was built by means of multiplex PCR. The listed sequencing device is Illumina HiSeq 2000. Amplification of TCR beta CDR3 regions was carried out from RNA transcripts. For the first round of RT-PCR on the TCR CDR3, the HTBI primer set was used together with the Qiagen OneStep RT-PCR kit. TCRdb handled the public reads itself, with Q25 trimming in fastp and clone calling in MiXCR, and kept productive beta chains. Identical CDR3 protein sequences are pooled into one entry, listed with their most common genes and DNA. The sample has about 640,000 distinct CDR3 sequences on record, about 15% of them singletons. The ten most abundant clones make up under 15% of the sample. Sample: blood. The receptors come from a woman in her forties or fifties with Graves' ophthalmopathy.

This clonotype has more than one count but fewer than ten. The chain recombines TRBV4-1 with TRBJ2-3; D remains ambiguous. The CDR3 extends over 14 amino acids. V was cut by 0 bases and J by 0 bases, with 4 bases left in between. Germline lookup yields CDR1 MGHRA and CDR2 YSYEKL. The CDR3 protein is CASSQDQSTDTQYF. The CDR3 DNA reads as TGCGCCAGCAGCCAAGATCAAAGCACAGATACGCAGTATTTT.

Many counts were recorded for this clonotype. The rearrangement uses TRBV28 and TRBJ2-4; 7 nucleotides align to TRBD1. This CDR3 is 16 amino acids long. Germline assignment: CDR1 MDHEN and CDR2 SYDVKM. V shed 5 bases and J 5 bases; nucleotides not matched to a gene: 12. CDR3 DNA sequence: TGTGCCAGCAGTCAGGGGCCCGGACAGGACCAAAACATTCAGTACTTC. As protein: CASSQGPGQDQNIQYF.

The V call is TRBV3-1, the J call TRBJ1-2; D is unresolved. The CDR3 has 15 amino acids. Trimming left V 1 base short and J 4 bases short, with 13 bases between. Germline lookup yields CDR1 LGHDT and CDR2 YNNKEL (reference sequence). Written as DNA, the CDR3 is TGTGCCAGCAGCCAAGCTCCAGCTAACTCCTATGGCTACACCTTC. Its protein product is CASSQAPANSYGYTF.

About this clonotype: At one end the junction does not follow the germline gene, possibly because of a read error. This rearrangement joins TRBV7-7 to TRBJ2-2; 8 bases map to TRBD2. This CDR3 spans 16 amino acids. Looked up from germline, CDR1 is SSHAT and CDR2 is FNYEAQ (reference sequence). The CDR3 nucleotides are TGTGCTAGCAGCCTCGCGTTTAGCGGGGACACCGGGGAGCTGTTTTTT. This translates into CASSLAFSGDTGELFF.

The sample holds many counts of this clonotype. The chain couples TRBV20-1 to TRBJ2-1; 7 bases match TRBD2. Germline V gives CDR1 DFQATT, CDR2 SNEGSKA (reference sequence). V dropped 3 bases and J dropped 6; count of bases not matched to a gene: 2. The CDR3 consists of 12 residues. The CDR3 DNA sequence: TGCAGTGCTAGGGGAGGGAGCAATGAGCAGTTCTTC. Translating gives CSARGGSNEQFF.

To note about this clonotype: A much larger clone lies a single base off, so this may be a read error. The CDR3 nucleotides read TGTGCCAGCAACCAAGACGAAGGAGGCTACGGCCCCTACGAGCAGTACTTC. It is translated as CASNQDEGGYGPYEQYF. The chain joins TRBV3-1 to TRBJ2-7; a weak D match, TRBD2 (5 bases). Looked up from germline, CDR1 is LGHDT and CDR2 is YNNKEL (reference sequence). The CDR3 contains 17 residues.

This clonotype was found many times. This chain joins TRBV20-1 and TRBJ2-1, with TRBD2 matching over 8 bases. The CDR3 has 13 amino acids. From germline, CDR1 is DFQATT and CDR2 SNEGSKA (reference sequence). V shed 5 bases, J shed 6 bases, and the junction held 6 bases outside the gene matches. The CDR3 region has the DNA TGCAGTGCTGTACGAAGCGGGAGCAATGAGCAGTTCTTC. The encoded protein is CSAVRSGSNEQFF.

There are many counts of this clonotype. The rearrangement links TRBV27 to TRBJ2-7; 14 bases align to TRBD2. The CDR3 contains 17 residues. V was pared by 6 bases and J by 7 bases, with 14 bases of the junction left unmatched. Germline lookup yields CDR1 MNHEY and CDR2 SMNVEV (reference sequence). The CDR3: CASRAGTSGSGRREQYF. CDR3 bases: TGTGCCAGCAGGGCAGGGACTAGCGGGAGTGGCCGTCGGGAGCAGTACTTC.

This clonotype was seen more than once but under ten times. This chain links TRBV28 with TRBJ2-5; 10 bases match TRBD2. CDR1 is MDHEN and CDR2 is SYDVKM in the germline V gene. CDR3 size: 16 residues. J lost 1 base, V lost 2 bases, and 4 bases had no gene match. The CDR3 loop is CASSLLLAGGQETQYF. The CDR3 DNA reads TGTGCCAGCAGTTTACTTTTAGCGGGAGGCCAAGAGACCCAGTACTTC.

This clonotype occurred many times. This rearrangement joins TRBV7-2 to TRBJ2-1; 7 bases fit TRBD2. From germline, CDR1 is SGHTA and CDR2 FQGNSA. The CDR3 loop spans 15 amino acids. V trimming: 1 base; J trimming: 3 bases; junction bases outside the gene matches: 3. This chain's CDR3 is CASSLGGSRYNEQFF. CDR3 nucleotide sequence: TGTGCCAGCAGCTTAGGCGGGAGCCGCTACAATGAGCAGTTCTTC.

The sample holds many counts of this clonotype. The CDR3 sequence is CASSLSGQAYEQYF. DNA of the CDR3: TGTGCCAGCAGCTTAAGTGGGCAGGCTTACGAGCAGTACTTC. V usage is TRBV7-2 and J usage is TRBJ2-7; D gene uncertain. This CDR3 is built from 14 residues. V lost 2 bases to trimming and J lost 4 bases, with 12 bases between them. Germline CDR1 reads SGHTA; CDR2 reads FQGNSA.

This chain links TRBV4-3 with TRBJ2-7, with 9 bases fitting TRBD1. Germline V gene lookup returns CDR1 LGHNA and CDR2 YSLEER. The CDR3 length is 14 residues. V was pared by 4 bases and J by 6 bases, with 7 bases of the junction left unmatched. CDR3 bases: TGCGCCAGCAGCCCGGAGGACAGGGGACGCGAGCAGTACTTC. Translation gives CASSPEDRGREQYF.

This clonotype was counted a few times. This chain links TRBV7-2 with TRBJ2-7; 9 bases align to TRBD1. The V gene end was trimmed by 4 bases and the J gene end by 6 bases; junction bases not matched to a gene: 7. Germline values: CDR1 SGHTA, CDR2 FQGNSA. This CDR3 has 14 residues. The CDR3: CASSSQGTGLEQYF. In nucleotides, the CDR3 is TGTGCCAGCAGCTCCCAAGGGACAGGGCTCGAGCAGTACTTC.

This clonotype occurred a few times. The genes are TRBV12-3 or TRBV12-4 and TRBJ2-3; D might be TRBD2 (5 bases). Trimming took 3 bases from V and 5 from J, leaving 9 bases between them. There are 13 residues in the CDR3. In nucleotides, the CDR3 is TGTGCCAGCAGTTTTAGTCGGGGAGATACGCAGTATTTT. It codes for CASSFSRGDTQYF.

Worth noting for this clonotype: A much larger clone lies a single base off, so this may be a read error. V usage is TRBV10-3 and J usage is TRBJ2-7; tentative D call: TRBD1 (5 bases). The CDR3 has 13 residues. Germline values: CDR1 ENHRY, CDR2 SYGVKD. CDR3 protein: CVISNRTSYEQYF. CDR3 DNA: TGTGTCATCAGCAACAGGACCAGCTACGAGCAGTACTTC.

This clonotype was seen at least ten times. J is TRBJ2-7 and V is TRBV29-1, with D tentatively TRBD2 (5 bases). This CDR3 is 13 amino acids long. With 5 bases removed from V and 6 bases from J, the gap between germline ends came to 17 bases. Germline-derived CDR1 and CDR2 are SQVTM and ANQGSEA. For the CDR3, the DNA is TGCAGCGTTACAGAGGATTTGGCGGGCGAGCAGTACTTC. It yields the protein CSVTEDLAGEQYF.

Here the CDR3 DNA reads TGTGCCAGCAGCGTAGTGGAGGGGACCATGAACACTGAAGCTTTCTTT. Translating gives CASSVVEGTMNTEAFF. The V gene is TRBV9, the J gene TRBJ1-1, with D possibly matching TRBD1 (5 bases). CDR3 length: 16 amino acids. Trimming took off 0 bases at V and 0 bases at J, with 12 bases between the two ends. CDR1 is SGDLS, CDR2 YYNGEE, per germline.